These 19 T cell receptor beta chains came from one sample sequenced in a study of blood T cell repertoires in COVID-19. Data came from immunoSEQ multiplex PCR; TCRdb stores just in-frame clones and leaves some out. The sample has 250,000 or so clones; more than 80% are singletons. What was sequenced was peripheral blood. The receptors shown here come from a man younger than 40 with COVID-19, enrolled during active disease.

The chain is built from TRBV5-4 and TRBJ1-2, with 8 bases identical to TRBD1. The CDR3 is made up of 12 amino acids. The germline CDR1 and CDR2 sequences are SGHNT and YYREEE (reference sequence). Trimming removed 2 bases from V and 8 bases from J; junction bases left unmatched: 2. The CDR3 region is CASSLTGGGYTF. CDR3 DNA: TGTGCCAGCAGCTTAACAGGGGGAGGCTACACCTTC. The full variable domain, in which reference TRBV5-4 and TRBJ1-2 provide the parts outside the CDR3, is ETGVTQSPTHLIKTRGQQVTLRCSSQSGHNTVSWYQQALGQGPQFIFQYYREEENGRGNFPPRFSGLQFPNYSSELNVNALELDDSALYLCASSLTGGGYTFGSGTRLTVV.

This chain connects TRBV20-1 to TRBJ2-1, with TRBD2 identical over 8 bases. Germline CDR1 DFQATT, CDR2 SNEGSKA (reference sequence). V lost 5 bases and J lost 12; bases outside the gene matches: 6. The CDR3 contains 11 residues. The CDR3 sequence: CSAFSGKAQFF. The CDR3 coding sequence is TGCAGTGCTTTTAGCGGGAAGGCGCAGTTCTTC.

This sequence joins TRBV7-2 and TRBJ2-7, with TRBD1 matching 7 bases. Germline assignment: CDR1 SGHTA and CDR2 FQGNSA. There are 13 residues in the CDR3. With 5 bases clipped from V and 5 bases from J, the junction kept 6 bases outside the gene matches. CDR3 in amino acids: CASSQVQGDEQYF. The CDR3 nucleotides are TGTGCCAGCAGCCAAGTCCAGGGGGACGAGCAGTACTTC.

This chain joins TRBV4-3 and TRBJ1-6, with D unclear. The CDR3 loop spans 14 amino acids. The germline V gene encodes CDR1 LGHNA and CDR2 YSLEER. V lost 0 bases to trimming and J lost 7 bases, with 7 bases between them. DNA of the CDR3: TGCGCCAGCAGCCAAGAACACCCGAATTCACCCCTCCACTTT. Encoded protein: CASSQEHPNSPLHF.

The chain carries TRBV29-1 and TRBJ1-4; the match to TRBD1 covers 10 bases. Germline V CDR1 and CDR2: SQVTM, ANQGSEA. This CDR3 has 12 residues. V dropped 8 bases and J dropped 8; count of bases not matched to a gene: 5. The CDR3 nucleotides are TGCAGCATCCGGGACAGGGGAGAAAAACTGTTTTTT. Translated, it gives CSIRDRGEKLFF.

The gene calls are TRBV29-1 and TRBJ2-7; D assignment may be TRBD1 or TRBD2 (6 bases each). Germline CDR1 SQVTM, CDR2 ANQGSEA. V gave up 5 bases and J gave up 4 bases, with 24 bases separating them. The CDR3 totals 16 residues. The CDR3 reads CSVKGGGLPSPYEQYF. The DNA for the CDR3 is TGCAGCGTTAAAGGAGGGGGATTACCGTCCCCTTACGAGCAGTACTTC.

The chain couples TRBV6-5 to TRBJ2-7; TRBD1 might be the D (6 bases). This CDR3 comprises 13 residues. Germline V gene data show CDR1 as MNHEY and CDR2 as SVGAGI. Trimming took 7 bases from V and 2 from J, leaving 12 bases between them. CDR3 sequence reads: CASNVYRAYEQYF. The CDR3 DNA follows: TGTGCCAGCAATGTATACAGGGCCTACGAGCAGTACTTC.

The chain uses TRBV9 and TRBJ1-2, with TRBD1 identical over 10 bases. J was trimmed by 4 bases and V by 0 bases; bases with no gene match: 3. The CDR3 extends over 15 amino acids. Germline V lookup: CDR1 SGDLS, CDR2 YYNGEE. The CDR3 DNA reads as TGTGCCAGCAGCGTAGACGGGACAGGGGTCTATGGCTACACCTTC. Its protein product is CASSVDGTGVYGYTF.

The rearrangement joins TRBV7-9 to TRBJ1-2, with D possibly being TRBD1 (5 bases). The CDR3 runs 17 residues. V was pared by 2 bases and J by 0 bases, with 16 bases between. The germline CDR1 and CDR2 sequences are SEHNR and FQNEAQ (reference sequence). The CDR3 DNA sequence: TGTGCCAGCAGCTTAATGGCCAGGGCGATAGCTAACTATGGCTACACCTTC. It encodes CASSLMARAIANYGYTF.

The chain employs TRBV6-5 and TRBJ1-6; D unresolved. Trimming stripped 2 bases from V and 9 bases from J, with 14 bases between. Germline CDR1 is MNHEY and CDR2 is SVGAGI. This CDR3 has 15 amino acids. The CDR3 region has the DNA TGTGCCAGCAGTTACGCGGGCAATTCTGGTTCACCCCTCCACTTT. Its protein product is CASSYAGNSGSPLHF.

CDR3 in DNA: TGTGCCAGCAGCTTGAATTTCGGGACAGACTCTAACTATGGCTACACCTTC. Residues: CASSLNFGTDSNYGYTF. The V and J genes are TRBV5-8 and TRBJ1-2; TRBD1 agrees at 7 bases. The CDR3 is 17 amino acids. The junction had 9 bases not matched to a gene; V was cut back by 1 base and J by 0 bases. Germline CDR1 SGHTS, CDR2 YDEGEE.

This chain connects TRBV3-1 (or the pseudogene TRBV3-2) to TRBJ2-7, with TRBD2 matching 9 bases. CDR3 size: 19 residues. The germline gives CDR1 LGHDT, CDR2 YNNKEL (reference sequence). V shed 1 base, J shed 1 base, and the junction held 14 bases outside the gene matches. CDR3 in DNA: TGTGCCAGCAGCCAAGCCCACCCTGTGAGCGGGGGGCCATCCTACGAGCAGTACTTC. Translated, it gives CASSQAHPVSGGPSYEQYF.

This rearrangement joins TRBV3-1 (or the pseudogene TRBV3-2) to TRBJ1-6; D perhaps matches TRBD1 (5 bases). The V end was cut by 2 bases, the J end by 0 bases, with 11 bases between. This CDR3 is 17 amino acids long. CDR1 is LGHDT and CDR2 is YNNKEL in the germline V gene (reference sequence). In DNA, the CDR3 is TGTGCCAGCAGCCAAAAGCACAGGAGCTCCTATAATTCACCCCTCCACTTT. Encoded protein: CASSQKHRSSYNSPLHF.

This chain uses TRBV15 with TRBJ1-5; 7 nucleotides match TRBD1. CDR1 is LNHNV, CDR2 YYDKDF, per germline (reference sequence). The CDR3 runs to 15 residues. Unmatched junction bases numbered 9, after V lost 4 bases and J lost 6 bases. CDR3 sequence: CATSTMQGVGQPQHF. The CDR3 DNA is TGTGCCACCAGCACAATGCAGGGGGTGGGTCAGCCCCAGCATTTT.

This chain uses TRBV18 with TRBJ2-7, with TRBD2 as a possible D gene (6 bases). V was shortened by 2 bases and J by 2 bases, with 19 bases between the two germline ends. The length of the CDR3 is 17 residues. Germline CDR1 reads KGHSH; CDR2 reads LQKENI. The CDR3 loop reads CASSPVSGAGRPYEQYF. CDR3 coding DNA: TGTGCCAGCTCACCAGTCAGTGGGGCGGGAAGGCCCTACGAGCAGTACTTC.

V gene TRBV19 combines with J gene TRBJ1-1; D is ambiguous. Germline V lookup: CDR1 LNHDA, CDR2 SQIVND (reference sequence). This CDR3 comprises 12 residues. V was cut by 6 bases and J by 6 bases, with 11 bases left in between. The CDR3 protein is CASSKIQAEAFF. In DNA form, the CDR3 reads TGTGCCAGTAGCAAGATTCAGGCTGAAGCTTTCTTT.

The gene calls are TRBV21-1 and TRBJ1-6; the listed D gene, TRBD1, was not tested against the DNA. TRBV21-1 is recorded as a pseudogene. This CDR3 is 16 amino acids long. The CDR3 loop is CASSNPGQGYNSPLHF. CDR3 DNA sequence: TGTGCCAGCAGCAACCCGGGACAGGGGTATAATTCACCCCTCCACTTT.

The chain recombines TRBV6-2 or TRBV6-3 with TRBJ1-5, with 7 bases that match TRBD1. J gave up 4 bases and V 5 bases, and 8 bases lay outside the gene matches. The CDR3 sequence is 15 residues long. The germline V gene has CDR1 MNHEY and CDR2 SVGEGT. In DNA form, the CDR3 reads TGTGCCAGCAGTCCGACAGGGTCGGCTAATCAGCCCCAGCATTTT. This encodes CASSPTGSANQPQHF.

The chain couples TRBV29-1 to TRBJ1-4; D gene uncertain. V was cut by 7 bases and J by 8 bases, with 17 bases left in between. Per germline, CDR1 SQVTM and CDR2 ANQGSEA. The CDR3 totals 13 residues. DNA of the CDR3: TGCAGCGCCGTGAATAGCGCAGGAGAAAAACTGTTTTTT. Amino acid sequence: CSAVNSAGEKLFF.